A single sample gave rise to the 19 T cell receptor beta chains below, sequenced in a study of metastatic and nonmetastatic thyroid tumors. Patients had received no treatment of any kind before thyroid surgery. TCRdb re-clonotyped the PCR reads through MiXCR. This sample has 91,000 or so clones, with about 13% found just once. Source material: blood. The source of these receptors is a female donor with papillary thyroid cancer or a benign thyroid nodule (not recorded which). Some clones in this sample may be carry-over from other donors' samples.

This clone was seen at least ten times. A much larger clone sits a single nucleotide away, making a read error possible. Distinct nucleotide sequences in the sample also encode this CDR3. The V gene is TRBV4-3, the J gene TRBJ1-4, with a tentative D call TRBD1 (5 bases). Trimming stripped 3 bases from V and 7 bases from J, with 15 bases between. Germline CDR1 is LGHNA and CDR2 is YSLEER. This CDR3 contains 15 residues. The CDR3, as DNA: TGCGCCAGCAGCCAGACCGGGACGGGGAGTGAAAAACTGTTTTTT. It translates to CASSQTGTGSEKLFF.

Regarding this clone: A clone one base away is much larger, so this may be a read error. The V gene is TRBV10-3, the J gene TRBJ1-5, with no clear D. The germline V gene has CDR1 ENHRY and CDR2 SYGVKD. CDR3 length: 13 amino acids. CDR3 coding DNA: TGTTCCATCAAGGGTGCTAGTAATCAGCCCCAGCATTTT. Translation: CSIKGASNQPQHF.

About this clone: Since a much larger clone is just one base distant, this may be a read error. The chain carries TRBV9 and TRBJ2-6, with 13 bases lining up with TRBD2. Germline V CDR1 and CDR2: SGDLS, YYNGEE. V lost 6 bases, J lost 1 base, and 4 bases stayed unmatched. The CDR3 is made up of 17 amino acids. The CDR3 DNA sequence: TGTGCCAGCATCGTGGGACTAGCGGGATCTGGGGCCAACGTCCTGACTTTC. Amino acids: CASIVGLAGSGANVLTF.

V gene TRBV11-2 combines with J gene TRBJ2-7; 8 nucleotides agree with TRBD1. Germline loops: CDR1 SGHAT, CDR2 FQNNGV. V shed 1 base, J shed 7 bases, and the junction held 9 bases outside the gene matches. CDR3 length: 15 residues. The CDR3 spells CASSLVVQGAGEQYF. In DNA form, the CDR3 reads TGTGCCAGCAGCTTAGTCGTCCAGGGGGCAGGGGAGCAGTACTTC. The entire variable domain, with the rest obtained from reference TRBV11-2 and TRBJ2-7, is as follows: EAGVAQSPRYKIIEKRQSVAFWCNPISGHATLYWYQQILGQGPKLLIQFQNNGVVDDSQLPKDRFSAERLKGVDSTLKIQPAKLEDSAVYLCASSLVVQGAGEQYFGPGTRLTVT.

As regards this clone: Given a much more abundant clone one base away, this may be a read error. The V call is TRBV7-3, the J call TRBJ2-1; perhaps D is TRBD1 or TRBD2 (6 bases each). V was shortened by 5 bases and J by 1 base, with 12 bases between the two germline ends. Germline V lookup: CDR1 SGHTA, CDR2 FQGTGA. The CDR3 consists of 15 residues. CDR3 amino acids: CASSQRGASYNEQFF. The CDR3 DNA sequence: TGTGCCAGCAGCCAAAGGGGGGCGTCCTACAATGAGCAGTTCTTC.

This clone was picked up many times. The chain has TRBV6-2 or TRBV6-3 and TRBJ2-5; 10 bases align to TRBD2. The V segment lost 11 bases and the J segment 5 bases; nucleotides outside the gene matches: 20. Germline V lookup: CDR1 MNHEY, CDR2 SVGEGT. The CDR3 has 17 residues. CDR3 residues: CAEKQGLAGVSKETQYF. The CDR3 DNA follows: TGTGCCGAAAAGCAGGGGCTAGCGGGAGTCTCTAAGGAGACCCAGTACTTC.

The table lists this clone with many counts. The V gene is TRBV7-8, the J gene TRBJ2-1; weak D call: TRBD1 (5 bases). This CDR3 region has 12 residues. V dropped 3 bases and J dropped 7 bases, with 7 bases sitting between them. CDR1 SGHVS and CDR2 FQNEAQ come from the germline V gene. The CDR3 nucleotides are TGTGCCAGCAGCTTGCAGGGAAATGAGCAGTTCTTC. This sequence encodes CASSLQGNEQFF.

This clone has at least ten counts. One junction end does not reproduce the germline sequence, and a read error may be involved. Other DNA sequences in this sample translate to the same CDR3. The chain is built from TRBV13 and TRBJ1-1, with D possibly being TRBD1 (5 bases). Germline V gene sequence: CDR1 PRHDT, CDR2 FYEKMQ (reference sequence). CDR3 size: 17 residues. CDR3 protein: CASSSLSEGRKTTEAFF. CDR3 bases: TGTGCCAGCAGCTCGCTCTCCGAGGGGCGGAAGACCACTGAGGCTTTCTTT.

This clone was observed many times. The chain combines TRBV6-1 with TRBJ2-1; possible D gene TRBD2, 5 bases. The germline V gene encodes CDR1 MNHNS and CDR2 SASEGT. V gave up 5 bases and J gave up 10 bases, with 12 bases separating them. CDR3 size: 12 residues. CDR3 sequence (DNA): TGTGCCAGCAGTTTCCCATCTAGCGAGCAGTTCTTC. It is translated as CASSFPSSEQFF.

CDR3 residues: CASSPDRGWSPLHF. The CDR3 DNA sequence: TGTGCCAGCAGCCCCGACAGGGGATGGTCACCCCTCCACTTT. V is TRBV5-8 and J is TRBJ1-6; 8 nucleotides agree with TRBD1. Germline CDR1 SGHTS, CDR2 YDEGEE. This CDR3 has 14 amino acids. Trimming cost V 4 bases and J 10 bases; bases outside gene matches: 7.

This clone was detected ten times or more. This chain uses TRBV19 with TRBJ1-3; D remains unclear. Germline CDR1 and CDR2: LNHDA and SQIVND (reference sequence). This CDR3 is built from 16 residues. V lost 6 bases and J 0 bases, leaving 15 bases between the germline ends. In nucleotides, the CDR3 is TGTGCCAGTAGCCCCTGGGCCATGAGCTCTGGAAACACCATATATTTT. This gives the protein CASSPWAMSSGNTIYF.

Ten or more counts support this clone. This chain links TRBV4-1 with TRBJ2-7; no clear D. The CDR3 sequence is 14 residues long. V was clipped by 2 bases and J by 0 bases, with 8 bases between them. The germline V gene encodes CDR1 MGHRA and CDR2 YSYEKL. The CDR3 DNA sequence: TGCGCCAGCAGCCAACTCCCGAGCTCCTACGAGCAGTACTTC. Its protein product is CASSQLPSSYEQYF.

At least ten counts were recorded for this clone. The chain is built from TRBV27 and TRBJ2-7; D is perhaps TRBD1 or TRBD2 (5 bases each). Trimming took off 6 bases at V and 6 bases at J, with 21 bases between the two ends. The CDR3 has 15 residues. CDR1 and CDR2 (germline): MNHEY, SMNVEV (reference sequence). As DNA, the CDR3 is TGTGCCAGCAGCGTATGGGTGGGACGTCCGGGCGAGCAGTACTTC. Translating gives CASSVWVGRPGEQYF.

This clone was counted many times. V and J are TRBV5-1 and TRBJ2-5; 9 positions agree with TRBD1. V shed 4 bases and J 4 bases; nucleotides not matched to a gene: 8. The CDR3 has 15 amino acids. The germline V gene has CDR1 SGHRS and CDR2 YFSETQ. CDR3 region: CASSIIQGAGETQYF. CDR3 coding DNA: TGCGCCAGCAGCATTATACAGGGGGCGGGAGAGACCCAGTACTTC.

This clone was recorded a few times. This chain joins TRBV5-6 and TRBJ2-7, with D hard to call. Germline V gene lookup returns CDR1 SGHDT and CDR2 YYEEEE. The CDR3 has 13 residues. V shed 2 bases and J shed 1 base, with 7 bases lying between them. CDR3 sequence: CASSFAGSYEQYF. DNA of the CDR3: TGTGCCAGCAGCTTCGCAGGTTCCTACGAGCAGTACTTC.

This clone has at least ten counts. CDR3 loop: CASSLAVGQITDTQYF. Here the CDR3 DNA reads TGCGCCAGCAGCTTGGCGGTGGGGCAGATTACAGATACGCAGTATTTT. The chain joins TRBV5-1 to TRBJ2-3, with TRBD1 as a possible D gene (5 bases). Trimming shortened V by 0 bases and J by 3 bases, and 14 bases separated the two germline ends. CDR3 size: 16 residues. Germline values: CDR1 SGHRS, CDR2 YFSETQ.

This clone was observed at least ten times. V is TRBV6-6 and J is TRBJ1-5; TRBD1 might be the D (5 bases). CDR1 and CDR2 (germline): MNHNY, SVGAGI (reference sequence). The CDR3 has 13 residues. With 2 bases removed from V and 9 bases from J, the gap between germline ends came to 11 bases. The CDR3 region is CASSYEGVGPQHF. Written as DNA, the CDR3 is TGTGCCAGCAGTTACGAAGGGGTAGGGCCCCAGCATTTT.

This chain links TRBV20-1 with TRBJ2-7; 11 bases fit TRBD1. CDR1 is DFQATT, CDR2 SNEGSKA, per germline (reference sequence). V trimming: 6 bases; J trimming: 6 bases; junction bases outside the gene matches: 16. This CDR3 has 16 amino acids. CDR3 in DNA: TGCAGTGCACACCTACCCTTCGGGACAGGGGGTTCCGAGCAGTACTTC. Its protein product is CSAHLPFGTGGSEQYF.

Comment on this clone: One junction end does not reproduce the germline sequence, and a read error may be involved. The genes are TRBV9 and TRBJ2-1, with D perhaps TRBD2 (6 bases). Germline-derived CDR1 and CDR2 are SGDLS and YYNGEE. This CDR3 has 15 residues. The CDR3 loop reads CASIVAGSAGGEQFF. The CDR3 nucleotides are TGTGCCAGCATCGTAGCCGGGAGTGCCGGAGGCGAGCAGTTCTTC.